These T cell receptor beta chains were read from a single sample in a study of human T cells and chemical hapten exposure. Via MiXCR, TCRdb re-called the RACE reads, giving one row per CDR3 protein. The table records about 48,000 distinct CDR3 sequences, over 9.5% of them present only once. Specimen: whole blood, collected in connection with sensitization to the hapten diphenylcyclopropenone (DPC). These receptors all come from a woman in her thirties or forties with alopecia areata. Some clones in this sample may be carry-over from other donors' samples. Both conserved end residues are part of each CDR3. Each record gives: V gene, CDR3 length, clone size, J gene, D gene, CDR3 protein, CDR3 DNA. A D gene is named only where the DNA matches it firmly. A clone size is listed for some rows: how often the clone was seen (once, few, many), or a class if it is expanded.

TRBV6-6	16	many	TRBJ2-3	TRBD2	CASSSIPGLDADTQYF	TGTGCCAGCAGCTCCATCCCGGGACTAGATGCAGATACGCAGTATTTT
TRBV20-1	13	few	TRBJ2-7	TRBD2	CSAYSGGAYEQYF	TGCAGTGCTTATAGCGGGGGGGCATACGAGCAGTACTTC
TRBV24-1	13	many	TRBJ1-5	NA	CATSVSSNQPQHF	TGTGCCACCAGTGTCTCATCCAATCAGCCCCAGCATTTT
TRBV3-1	14	few	TRBJ1-1	NA	CASSPLDWGTEAFF	TGTGCCAGCAGCCCCCTGGACTGGGGCACTGAAGCTTTCTTT
TRBV28	12	NA	TRBJ1-3	NA	CASKQGKNTIYF	TGTGCCAGCAAACAGGGAAAAAACACCATATATTTT
TRBV6-4	14	many	TRBJ2-2	NA	CASSEQPGNGELFF	TGTGCCAGCAGTGAACAGCCTGGGAACGGGGAGCTGTTTTTT
TRBV3-1	14	NA	TRBJ2-7	NA	CASSQDRQRYEQYF	TGTGCCAGCAGCCAAGATCGCCAGAGATACGAGCAGTACTTC
TRBV3-1	17	many	TRBJ1-1	TRBD1	CASSQDPGQGLDTEAFF	TGTGCCAGCAGCCAAGATCCGGGACAGGGATTGGACACTGAAGCTTTCTTT
TRBV7-2	16	few	TRBJ2-3	TRBD2	CASSLELAGGTDTQYF	TGTGCCAGCAGCTTAGAACTTGCGGGGGGAACAGATACGCAGTATTTT
TRBV30	12	few	TRBJ2-7	NA	CAWAPAGYEQYF	TGTGCCTGGGCCCCGGCGGGATACGAGCAGTACTTC
TRBV7-9	17	many	TRBJ1-6	NA	CASSLAVLGSYNSPLHF	TGTGCCAGCAGCTTAGCGGTCCTTGGGAGCTATAATTCACCCCTCCACTTT
TRBV7-9	15	NA	TRBJ2-5	NA	CASSLGTASQETQYF	TGTGCCAGCAGCTTAGGGACAGCTTCCCAAGAGACCCAGTACTTC
TRBV6-1	15	NA	TRBJ2-1	TRBD2	CASSAPSGPYNEQFF	TGTGCCAGCAGTGCCCCTAGCGGCCCCTACAATGAGCAGTTCTTC
TRBV19	12	few	TRBJ2-5	NA	CASSMYQETQYF	TGTGCCAGTAGTATGTACCAAGAGACCCAGTACTTC
TRBV5-1	15	many	TRBJ2-3	TRBD2	CASSLERGRTDTQYF	TGCGCCAGCAGCCTCGAGCGGGGGCGCACAGATACGCAGTATTTT
TRBV7-2	14	few	TRBJ1-1	NA	CASSLRGINTEAFF	TGTGCCAGCAGCTTACGGGGCATCAACACTGAAGCTTTCTTT
TRBV5-1	14	NA	TRBJ2-5	NA	CASRHLAPQETQYF	TGCGCCAGCAGACACCTAGCGCCCCAAGAGACCCAGTACTTC
TRBV5-1	15	NA	TRBJ2-7	TRBD1	CASSSGQGATYEQYF	TGCGCCAGCAGCTCAGGACAGGGGGCAACCTACGAGCAGTACTTC
TRBV12-3/TRBV12-4	16	NA	TRBJ2-2	NA	CASSLRLAVNTGELFF	TGTGCCAGCAGTTTAAGATTAGCGGTAAACACCGGGGAGCTGTTTTTT
TRBV19	14	few	TRBJ2-7	NA	CASSITGSSYEQYF	TGTGCCAGTAGTATAACAGGGAGCTCCTACGAGCAGTACTTC
TRBV6-2/TRBV6-3	16	NA	TRBJ2-5	TRBD2	CASSYSGTSGQETQYF	TGTGCCAGCAGTTACTCGGGCACTAGCGGCCAAGAGACCCAGTACTTC
TRBV7-8	14	NA	TRBJ1-3	NA	CASSPGVGQNTIYF	TGTGCCAGCAGCCCAGGGGTTGGACAAAACACCATATATTTT
TRBV5-8	16	NA	TRBJ2-3	TRBD2	CASSLGTSGDLDTQYF	TGTGCCAGCAGCTTGGGGACTAGCGGGGATCTAGATACGCAGTATTTT
TRBV30	15	NA	TRBJ2-5	NA	CAWGANGDPQETQYF	TGTGCCTGGGGGGCGAACGGGGATCCCCAAGAGACCCAGTACTTC
TRBV12-3/TRBV12-4	13	many	TRBJ2-7	TRBD2	CASSSGGSYEQYF	TGTGCCAGCTCTAGCGGGGGGTCGTACGAGCAGTACTTC
TRBV29-1	14	many	TRBJ2-3	TRBD2	CSSRTSGITDTQYF	TGCAGCTCCCGGACTAGCGGGATCACAGATACGCAGTATTTT
TRBV6-1	15	NA	TRBJ1-5	NA	CASSDNTLGNQPQHF	TGTGCCAGCAGTGATAACACCTTAGGCAATCAGCCCCAGCATTTT
TRBV7-6	13	once	TRBJ2-7	NA	CASSLNRAYEQYF	TGTGCCAGCAGCTTAAACAGGGCTTACGAGCAGTACTTC
TRBV6-5	13	NA	TRBJ1-1	TRBD1	CASSYGQGTEAFF	TGTGCCAGCAGTTACGGACAGGGAACTGAAGCTTTCTTT
TRBV27	15	few	TRBJ2-5	NA	CASSRQALREETQYF	TGTGCCAGCAGTCGCCAGGCGTTAAGAGAAGAGACCCAGTACTTC
TRBV7-2	13	NA	TRBJ2-2	NA	CASSLPSTGELFF	TGTGCCAGCAGCTTACCCTCCACCGGGGAGCTGTTTTTT
TRBV12-3/TRBV12-4	9	NA	TRBJ1-3	NA	CASSPPIYF	TGTGCCAGCAGTCCCCCAATATATTTT
TRBV6-5	13	many	TRBJ2-7	NA	CASSSGRSYEQYF	TGTGCCAGCAGTTCGGGCCGCTCCTACGAGCAGTACTTC
TRBV16	15	few	TRBJ2-7	NA	CASSQEGGARYEQYF	TGTGCCAGCAGCCAAGAGGGGGGGGCGAGGTACGAGCAGTACTTC
TRBV5-1	15	NA	TRBJ1-3	NA	CASRSTALSGNTIYF	TGCGCCAGCAGGTCAACAGCGCTCTCTGGAAACACCATATATTTT
TRBV7-9	14	many	TRBJ1-1	NA	CASSPRGVVTEAFF	TGTGCCAGCAGCCCACGAGGGGTGGTGACTGAAGCTTTCTTT
TRBV7-2	14	many	TRBJ2-5	NA	CASSLALERETQYF	TGTGCCAGCAGCTTAGCGCTAGAAAGGGAGACCCAGTACTTC
TRBV6-5	12	many	TRBJ1-5	NA	CASSFRGQPQHF	TGTGCCAGCAGCTTCAGGGGTCAGCCCCAGCATTTT
TRBV28	15	NA	TRBJ2-2	TRBD1	CASSTQGRNTGELFF	TGTGCCAGCAGTACACAGGGGCGGAACACCGGGGAGCTGTTTTTT
TRBV7-2	13	many	TRBJ2-5	NA	CASSARVPETQYF	TGTGCCAGCAGCGCTCGAGTGCCAGAGACCCAGTACTTC
TRBV14	16	NA	TRBJ2-7	TRBD2	CASSPYRALATYEQYF	TGTGCCAGCAGCCCATACCGGGCACTAGCGACCTACGAGCAGTACTTC
TRBV3-1	11	many	TRBJ2-1	NA	CASSHTDEQFF	TGTGCCAGCAGCCATACGGATGAGCAGTTCTTC
TRBV27	15	NA	TRBJ2-1	TRBD2	CASMPIPRGGNEQFF	TGTGCCAGCATGCCAATCCCCCGCGGGGGCAATGAGCAGTTCTTC
TRBV29-1	12	many	TRBJ2-3	NA	CSAGLEADTQYF	TGCAGCGCGGGACTCGAGGCAGATACGCAGTATTTT
TRBV4-1	13	many	TRBJ1-2	NA	CASSHWGAYGYTF	TGCGCCAGCAGCCACTGGGGGGCGTATGGCTACACCTTC
TRBV19	18	NA	TRBJ2-6	NA	CASSILSGALSGANVLTF	TGTGCCAGTAGTATTTTGTCAGGGGCTCTCTCTGGGGCCAACGTCCTGACTTTC
TRBV18	15	few	TRBJ2-2	NA	CASSPGRTNTGELFF	TGTGCCAGCTCACCAGGAAGGACGAACACCGGGGAGCTGTTTTTT
TRBV28	14	many	TRBJ2-7	NA	CASSFGNVAYEQYF	TGTGCCAGCAGTTTCGGCAACGTCGCCTACGAGCAGTACTTC